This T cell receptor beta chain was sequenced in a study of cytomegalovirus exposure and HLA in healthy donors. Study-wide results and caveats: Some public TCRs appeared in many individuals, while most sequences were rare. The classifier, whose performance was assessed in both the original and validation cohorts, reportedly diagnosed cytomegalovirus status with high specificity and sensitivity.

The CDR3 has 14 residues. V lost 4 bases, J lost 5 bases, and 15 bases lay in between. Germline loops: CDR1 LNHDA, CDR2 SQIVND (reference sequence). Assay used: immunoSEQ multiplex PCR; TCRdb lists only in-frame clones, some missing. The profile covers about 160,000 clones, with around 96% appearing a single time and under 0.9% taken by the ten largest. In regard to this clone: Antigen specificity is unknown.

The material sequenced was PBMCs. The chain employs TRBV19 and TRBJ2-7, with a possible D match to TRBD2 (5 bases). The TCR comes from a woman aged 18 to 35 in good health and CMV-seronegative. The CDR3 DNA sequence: TGTGCCAGTAGTACTGGACTCCTTATCGACGAGCAGTACTTC. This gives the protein CASSTGLLIDEQYF.